This T cell receptor beta chain was profiled in a study of quantifying T cell responses using KT2 cells. Study-wide context: TCR alpha and beta constant-region primers primed reverse transcription of RNA. Estimated efficiency of the T4 ligation step was above 8% under optimum conditions.

The CDR3 covers 16 residues. After removal of 4 bases from V and 5 bases from J, the junction contained 7 bases not matched to a gene. CDR1 and CDR2 from the germline V gene are SGHRS and YFSETQ. The table lists this clonotype with many counts. Known numbers of the T cell clone KT2 were added to PBMC. An oligo carrying a UMI was ligated to the cDNA 3' end. The first PCR ran roughly 4 cycles with an equimolar RC1.1 and RC1.2 beta primer mix. TCRdb independently ran MiXCR on the UMI-ligation and nested PCR reads; one entry per CDR3 protein. The sample consists of 25,000 to 40,000 distinct CDR3 sequences, about 9.3% of them appearing once.

The sequenced sample was PBMCs spiked with cells of the T cell clone KT2. The rearrangement joins TRBV5-1 to TRBJ2-3, with 13 bases matching TRBD2. The source of this sequence is a human donor. The CDR3, as DNA: TGCGCCAGCAGCCTGGCCGGACTAGCGGGAGTAGATACGCAGTATTTT. Residues: CASSLAGLAGVDTQYF.